This record concerns one T cell receptor (beta chain) sequence. Clones were sequenced by immunoSEQ multiplex PCR, and TCRdb holds only the in-frame ones, with some missing. The profile covers about 160,000 clones, with around 90% appearing a single time and 9.5% to 15% taken by the ten largest. This CDR3 contains 10 residues. Germline V gene lookup returns CDR1 SQVTM and CDR2 ANQGSEA. V was shortened by 6 bases and J by 4 bases, with 6 bases between the two germline ends. These data belong to a study of control samples from healthy donors and cancer patients. Sequenced material: blood. The chain has TRBV29-1 and TRBJ1-2; D uncertain. The sequence was obtained from a young man in good health. The CDR3: CSVPGYGYTF. DNA of the CDR3: TGCAGCGTCCCGGGCTATGGCTACACCTTC.